This is a list of T cell receptor beta chains from one sample in a study of control samples from healthy donors and cancer patients. Libraries were prepared by immunoSEQ multiplex PCR; TCRdb keeps only in-frame clonotypes and omits some of them. The profile covers approximately 94,000 clones, with about 88% appearing a single time and roughly 39% taken by the ten largest. Sequenced material: PBMCs. Receptors originate from a man aged 65 to 79 with lung cancer. Each CDR3 is given with its conserved first and last residue. Fields, in order: D gene, CDR3 length, J gene, clone size, V gene, CDR3 protein, CDR3 DNA. D genes are given only for firm matches. Only some rows state a clone size, as once, few, many or a class for expanded clones.

-,15,TRBJ2-3,-,TRBV28,CASSLLQGTTDTQYF,TGTGCCAGCAGTTTGTTACAGGGGACTACTGATACGCAGTATTTT
-,14,TRBJ1-1,-,TRBV4-1,CASSQSGFGTEAFF,TGCGCCAGCAGCCAGTCAGGTTTTGGCACTGAAGCTTTCTTT
-,13,TRBJ1-1,-,TRBV28,CASRTEMNTEAFF,TGTGCCAGCAGAACGGAGATGAACACTGAAGCTTTCTTT
-,16,TRBJ2-6,-,TRBV4-2,CASSQGRGTGANILTF,TGTGCCAGCAGCCAAGGCCGGGGGACTGGGGCCAACATCCTGACTTTC
TRBD2,15,TRBJ2-1,-,TRBV25-1,CASSESSGGSNEQFF,TGTGCCAGCAGTGAATCCAGCGGGGGTTCTAATGAGCAGTTCTTC
TRBD1,15,TRBJ2-7,-,TRBV9,CASSVEPQGAREQYF,TGTGCCAGCAGCGTAGAACCACAGGGGGCTCGGGAGCAGTACTTC
-,15,TRBJ2-7,-,TRBV5-6,CASSLPGFSSYEQYF,TGTGCCAGCAGTCTACCCGGGTTTAGCTCCTACGAGCAGTACTTC
-,15,TRBJ2-7,-,TRBV2,CASSETAIPSYEQYF,TGTGCCAGCAGTGAGACGGCGATCCCCTCCTACGAGCAGTACTTC
-,13,TRBJ1-1,-,TRBV30,CAWTPDIGTEAFF,TGTGCCTGGACCCCGGACATCGGCACTGAAGCTTTCTTT
TRBD2,15,TRBJ2-1,-,TRBV19,CASSIPGGAYNEQFF,TGTGCCAGTAGTATCCCCGGGGGGGCCTACAATGAGCAGTTCTTC
-,13,TRBJ1-6,-,TRBV6-5,CAMQSSYNSPLHF,TGTGCCATGCAGAGCTCCTATAATTCACCCCTCCACTTT
TRBD2,15,TRBJ2-3,-,TRBV2,CASSPLSGGGDTQYF,TGTGCCAGCAGTCCCTTAAGCGGGGGAGGAGATACGCAGTATTTT
TRBD1,15,TRBJ1-5,-,TRBV19,CASRKSQGGYQPQHF,TGTGCCAGTAGGAAAAGCCAGGGGGGATACCAGCCCCAGCATTTT
TRBD2,18,TRBJ2-3,-,TRBV4-1,CASSQVRNSGGAADTQYF,TGCGCCAGCAGCCAAGTGAGGAATAGCGGGGGGGCCGCAGATACGCAGTATTTT
TRBD1,14,TRBJ1-2,many,TRBV7-2,CASSHPGQGASYTF,TGTGCCAGCAGTCATCCGGGACAGGGGGCGAGCTACACCTTC
-,16,TRBJ1-6,-,TRBV9,CASSASPGGSNSPLHF,TGTGCCAGCAGCGCTTCACCGGGAGGTAGTAATTCACCCCTCCACTTT
-,15,TRBJ2-4,-,TRBV3-1/TRBV3-2,CASSQDRGAWNIQYF,TGTGCCAGCAGCCAAGATCGGGGGGCCTGGAACATTCAGTACTTC
-,11,TRBJ2-5,once,TRBV7-9,CASTAQETQYF,TGTGCCAGCACAGCTCAAGAGACCCAGTACTTC
-,13,TRBJ1-1,-,TRBV6-5,CASNFGWNTEAFF,TGTGCCAGCAATTTTGGGTGGAACACTGAAGCTTTCTTT